This T cell receptor beta chain was found in a study of technical replicates of blood from a few donors. With V trimmed by 4 bases and J by 1 base, 8 bases remained unmatched. CDR1 and CDR2 from the germline V gene are LGHNA and YNFKEQ. The CDR3 length is 17 residues. Libraries were prepared by immunoSEQ multiplex PCR; TCRdb keeps only in-frame clonotypes and omits some of them. In the table there are about 56,000 clones, over 85% of which are singletons. V usage is TRBV4-2 and J usage is TRBJ2-2, with 8 positions matching TRBD2. The origin of this receptor is a human donor in good health. Some clones in this sample may be carry-over from other donors' samples. Sequenced material: PBMCs. CDR3 sequence (DNA): TGTGCCAGCAGCCGCCTAGGGGCGGGAGGGAACACCGGGGAGCTGTTTTTT. It yields the protein CASSRLGAGGNTGELFF.